Below, 26 T cell receptor beta chains from the same sample are listed, as sequenced in a study of CD8 T cells in Susac syndrome. The RNA input was about 0.45 to 1 ug, and it was reverse transcribed with random hexamers. Each CDR3 protein gets one entry after TCRdb re-called the immunoSEQ multiplex PCR reads with MiXCR. The repertoire holds over 70,000 distinct CDR3 sequences, around 96% seen once, with roughly 0.62% in the top ten. Sequenced: CD8+ T cells from PBMCs. The receptor source for this set is a human donor with Susac syndrome.

The rearrangement uses TRBV27 and TRBJ1-5; tentatively, D is TRBD1 (6 bases). Trimming removed 2 bases from V and 6 bases from J, with 17 bases in between. CDR1 MNHEY and CDR2 SMNVEV come from the germline V gene (reference sequence). The CDR3 length is 16 residues. CDR3: CASSLRRGHLGQPQHF. The CDR3, as DNA: TGTGCCAGCAGTTTAAGGAGGGGACACCTCGGTCAGCCCCAGCATTTT.

This CDR3 is CASSQGNRGYEQYF. CDR3 DNA sequence: TGTGCCAGCAGCCAAGGGAACAGGGGCTACGAGCAGTACTTC. This sequence joins TRBV4-2 and TRBJ2-7; 7 nucleotides agree with TRBD1. Germline V gene sequence: CDR1 LGHNA, CDR2 YNFKEQ. V shed 1 base and J 3 bases; nucleotides not matched to a gene: 3. CDR3 length: 14 amino acids.

The CDR3 loop reads CASSKVGSRWWQETQYF. As DNA, the CDR3 is TGTGCCAGCAGCAAAGTCGGTAGCCGTTGGTGGCAAGAGACCCAGTACTTC. The V gene is TRBV21-1, the J gene TRBJ2-5. TRBV21-1 is reported as a pseudogene. This CDR3 region has 17 residues.

This clonotype was seen only once. The gene calls are TRBV11-2 and TRBJ2-7; TRBD2 matches at 8 bases. CDR3 length equals 18 residues. The germline V gene encodes CDR1 SGHAT and CDR2 FQNNGV. V trimming: 6 bases; J trimming: 4 bases; junction bases outside the gene matches: 20. The CDR3 DNA reads TGTGCCAGCAGAGGAAGCGGGGGCGGAGTTCTCCGGGCGTACGAGCAGTACTTC. As protein: CASRGSGGGVLRAYEQYF.

The rearrangement links TRBV12-3 or TRBV12-4 to TRBJ2-2, with 7 bases lining up with TRBD1. The CDR3 loop spans 15 amino acids. Trimming took 4 bases from V and 6 from J; bases not matched to a gene: 8. This CDR3 is CASSSGDSLPGELFF. In DNA form, the CDR3 reads TGTGCCAGCAGTTCTGGGGACAGCCTACCCGGGGAGCTGTTTTTT.

V usage is TRBV12-3 or TRBV12-4 and J usage is TRBJ1-1, with D unclear. CDR3 length equals 13 residues. The ends were cut back, 3 bases at V and 4 bases at J, with 9 bases in the middle. The CDR3 is CASSFKWGTEAFF. The CDR3 DNA sequence: TGTGCCAGCAGTTTTAAGTGGGGCACTGAAGCTTTCTTT.

The rearrangement joins TRBV27 to TRBJ2-5; 8 nucleotides agree with TRBD1. The J segment lost 5 bases and the V segment lost 8 bases, leaving 22 bases of the junction unmatched. In germline, CDR1 is MNHEY, CDR2 SMNVEV (reference sequence). This CDR3 region has 18 residues. CDR3 in amino acids: CASFNPPAGGVNRETQYF. The CDR3 nucleotides are TGTGCCAGCTTCAACCCCCCGGCAGGGGGCGTAAATCGGGAGACCCAGTACTTC.

The V call is TRBV2, the J call TRBJ2-7; perhaps TRBD1 as D (6 bases). Germline V CDR1 and CDR2: SNHLY, FYNNEI. The CDR3 extends over 15 amino acids. V was shortened by 0 bases and J by 9 bases, with 18 bases between the two germline ends. DNA for the CDR3: TGTGCCAGCAGTGAAGCGACAGGTCCTTCCTCTGGGCAGTACTTC. Its translation: CASSEATGPSSGQYF. Complete variable domain (other parts from reference TRBV2 and TRBJ2-7): EPEVTQTPSHQVTQMGQEVILRCVPISNHLYFYWYRQILGQKVEFLVSFYNNEISEKSEIFDDQFSVERPDGSNFTLKIRSTKLEDSAMYFCASSEATGPSSGQYFGPGTRLTVT.

The chain combines TRBV20-1 with TRBJ2-1, with TRBD1 matching over 8 bases. Germline trimming cut 1 base from V and 5 bases from J; bases unmatched to any gene: 4. CDR1 and CDR2 (germline): DFQATT, SNEGSKA (reference sequence). The CDR3 has 14 residues. The CDR3 region is CSARGQGSNNEQFF. The CDR3, as DNA: TGCAGTGCTAGAGGACAGGGGAGCAACAATGAGCAGTTCTTC.

V gene TRBV9 combines with J gene TRBJ2-2; D may be TRBD1 or TRBD2 (5 bases each). The V gene lost 5 bases and the J gene lost 0 bases, with 8 bases spanning the gap. Germline V gene sequence: CDR1 SGDLS, CDR2 YYNGEE. This CDR3 is built from 14 residues. In DNA, the CDR3 is TGTGCCAGCAGTAGGGACCCGAACACCGGGGAGCTGTTTTTT. Translating gives CASSRDPNTGELFF.

This sequence joins TRBV30 and TRBJ2-1; a weak D match, TRBD2 (8 bases). This CDR3 spans 14 amino acids. The germline CDR1 and CDR2 sequences are GTSNPN and SVGIG (reference sequence). V lost 8 bases, J lost 2 bases, and 16 bases lay in between. In nucleotides, the CDR3 is TGTGCCAGCCGGGAGGGGGCTGCCTACAATGAGCAGTTCTTC. As protein: CASREGAAYNEQFF.

This chain connects TRBV20-1 to TRBJ1-5; maybe TRBD1 (5 bases). The ends were cut back, 0 bases at V and 10 bases at J, with 16 bases in the middle. Germline-derived CDR1 and CDR2 are DFQATT and SNEGSKA (reference sequence). CDR3 length: 14 residues. CDR3 DNA: TGCAGTGCTAGAGATCAAGACAGTTGGGGTCCCCAGCATTTT. It translates to CSARDQDSWGPQHF.

The chain is built from TRBV7-2 and TRBJ2-1, with 9 bases matching TRBD1. V shed 4 bases and J 8 bases; nucleotides not matched to a gene: 3. The CDR3 is made up of 13 amino acids. Germline V gene data show CDR1 as SGHTA and CDR2 as FQGNSA. CDR3 region: CASSSGTGYEQFF. CDR3 nucleotides: TGTGCCAGCAGCTCCGGGACAGGGTATGAGCAGTTCTTC.

The chain has TRBV20-1 and TRBJ2-3, with D unresolved. The V end was cut by 0 bases, the J end by 8 bases, with 9 bases between. The CDR3 spans 12 residues. Germline V gene data show CDR1 as DFQATT and CDR2 as SNEGSKA (reference sequence). CDR3 sequence: CSARDPSGTQYF. The DNA for the CDR3 is TGCAGTGCTAGAGACCCCTCTGGTACGCAGTATTTT.

The CDR3 is CASSPGAGTTVTYEQYF. CDR3 sequence (DNA): TGTGCCAGCTCACCTGGCGCCGGGACAACCGTCACCTACGAGCAGTACTTC. The chain couples TRBV18 to TRBJ2-7; D may be TRBD1 (6 bases). Germline CDR1 reads KGHSH; CDR2 reads LQKENI. The CDR3 is made up of 17 amino acids. V was pared by 3 bases and J by 2 bases, with 20 bases between.

The chain recombines TRBV19 with TRBJ1-4, with TRBD1 identical over 7 bases. Germline V gene lookup returns CDR1 LNHDA and CDR2 SQIVND (reference sequence). This CDR3 is 13 amino acids long. With V trimmed by 4 bases and J by 6 bases, 2 bases remained unmatched. CDR3 loop: CASSTGGDEKLFF. The DNA for the CDR3 is TGTGCCAGTAGTACAGGGGGGGATGAAAAACTGTTTTTT.

This clonotype was observed once. This chain joins TRBV24-1 and TRBJ2-6; possible D gene TRBD2, 5 bases. The germline CDR1 and CDR2 sequences are KGHDR and SFDVKD. V shed 4 bases and J shed 0 bases, with 9 bases lying between them. This CDR3 is built from 16 residues. This chain's CDR3 is CATSEAGGSGANVLTF. The CDR3 DNA is TGTGCCACCAGTGAGGCGGGCGGCTCTGGGGCCAACGTCCTGACTTTC.

V is TRBV4-3 and J is TRBJ2-1, with 8 positions matching TRBD2. The CDR3 spans 16 residues. Germline V lookup: CDR1 LGHNA, CDR2 YSLEER. V dropped 0 bases and J dropped 5; count of bases not matched to a gene: 6. The CDR3 protein is CASSQETSGRHNEQFF. CDR3 in DNA: TGCGCCAGCAGCCAAGAAACTAGCGGCCGCCACAATGAGCAGTTCTTC.

The chain has TRBV27 and TRBJ1-1, with D possibly being TRBD1 (6 bases). Germline V CDR1 and CDR2: MNHEY, SMNVEV (reference sequence). V was trimmed by 7 bases and J by 1 base, leaving 13 bases between them. CDR3 size: 14 residues. This CDR3 is CASTNRARNTEAFF. CDR3 nucleotides: TGTGCCAGCACTAACAGGGCCAGGAACACTGAAGCTTTCTTT.

J is TRBJ2-7 and V is TRBV11-2; TRBD1 aligns across 9 bases. This CDR3 contains 14 residues. Trimming took 5 bases from V and 5 from J; bases not matched to a gene: 7. Germline lookup yields CDR1 SGHAT and CDR2 FQNNGV. This CDR3 reads CASSPYRGRDEQYF. The CDR3 coding sequence is TGTGCCAGCAGCCCCTACAGGGGGCGGGACGAGCAGTACTTC. The full variable domain, completed using reference TRBV11-2 and TRBJ2-7, is EAGVAQSPRYKIIEKRQSVAFWCNPISGHATLYWYQQILGQGPKLLIQFQNNGVVDDSQLPKDRFSAERLKGVDSTLKIQPAKLEDSAVYLCASSPYRGRDEQYFGPGTRLTVT.

This rearrangement joins TRBV20-1 to TRBJ1-1; D not certain. Germline V gives CDR1 DFQATT, CDR2 SNEGSKA (reference sequence). Trimming shortened V by 3 bases and J by 0 bases, and 5 bases separated the two germline ends. CDR3 size: 12 residues. CDR3 DNA sequence: TGCAGTGCTAGGAGTGTGAACACTGAAGCTTTCTTT. Translating it yields CSARSVNTEAFF.

On this clonotype: Sequence at one end of the junction differs from germline and may be a read error. The J gene is TRBJ2-2, the V gene TRBV7-7; the D call may be TRBD1 or TRBD2 (5 bases each). CDR3 length equals 16 residues. Per germline, CDR1 SSHAT and CDR2 FNYEAQ (reference sequence). The CDR3 coding sequence is TGTGCTAGCAGCCCCAGCGAGGGACGAAACACCGGGGAGCTGTTTTTT. It yields the protein CASSPSEGRNTGELFF.

The rearrangement joins TRBV18 to TRBJ1-1, with D uncertain. Germline V gene sequence: CDR1 KGHSH, CDR2 LQKENI. V was trimmed by 3 bases and J by 2 bases, leaving 7 bases between them. This CDR3 is built from 13 residues. The CDR3 protein is CASSPALNTEAFF. The CDR3 nucleotides read TGTGCCAGCTCACCCGCTCTCAACACTGAAGCTTTCTTT.

J is TRBJ2-5 and V is TRBV6-1; TRBD1 matches 9 bases. This CDR3 is built from 13 residues. Germline CDR1 is MNHNS and CDR2 is SASEGT. After removal of 5 bases from V and 10 bases from J, the junction contained 8 bases not matched to a gene. Here the CDR3 DNA reads TGTGCCAGCAGTAGAACCGGGACAGGGAGCCAGTACTTC. It codes for CASSRTGTGSQYF.

The J gene is TRBJ1-2, the V gene TRBV20-1; no clear D. Germline V gives CDR1 DFQATT, CDR2 SNEGSKA (reference sequence). The CDR3 covers 14 residues. Trimming took 1 base from V and 6 from J, leaving 15 bases between them. The CDR3 nucleotides are TGCAGTGCTAGAGCCGGGCCCAAGAGGGATGGCTACACCTTC. It encodes CSARAGPKRDGYTF.

The genes are TRBV6-5 and TRBJ1-5, with TRBD1 matching over 9 bases. The junction had 7 bases not matched to a gene; V was cut back by 5 bases and J by 5 bases. This CDR3 is built from 15 residues. Germline V gene sequence: CDR1 MNHEY, CDR2 SVGAGI. The CDR3 sequence is CASSQTDRGDQPQHF. The CDR3 DNA follows: TGTGCCAGCAGTCAAACCGACAGGGGGGATCAGCCCCAGCATTTT.